This entry lists 12 T cell receptor beta chains sequenced from one sample in a study of shared clonotypes between healthy human individuals. Method: immunoSEQ multiplex PCR; TCRdb's copy keeps in-frame clones and lacks some. The table shows 550,000 to 850,000 clones, with 74% occurring only once. The source material was memory CD4+ T cells sorted from blood. This sample's subset: CD45RA-negative fraction. The receptors were sampled from a woman aged 25 to 39 in good health.

This clone occurred a few times. The gene calls are TRBV5-1 and TRBJ2-7; TRBD1 matches at 8 bases. This CDR3 has 15 residues. CDR1 is SGHRS and CDR2 is YFSETQ in the germline V gene. J lost 3 bases, V lost 0 bases, and 5 bases had no gene match. The CDR3 coding sequence is TGCGCCAGCAGCTTGGACGGGACAGGTTACTACGAGCAGTACTTC. Its protein product is CASSLDGTGYYEQYF.

DNA for the CDR3: TGTGCCAGCAGTCTTAGCGCCCGCCCCTACAATGAGCAGTTCTTC. Translated, it gives CASSLSARPYNEQFF. The chain joins TRBV6-5 to TRBJ2-1; weak D call: TRBD2 (5 bases). Germline V gene lookup returns CDR1 MNHEY and CDR2 SVGAGI. CDR3 length: 15 residues. V lost 5 bases to trimming and J lost 2 bases, with 13 bases between them.

The chain is built from TRBV2 and TRBJ2-2; D is possibly TRBD2 (5 bases). Per the germline V gene, CDR1 is SNHLY and CDR2 is FYNNEI. The CDR3 extends over 15 amino acids. The germline V and J ends were trimmed by 7 bases and 2 bases, with 14 bases remaining between them. The CDR3: CASKSERLNTGELFF. The CDR3 DNA reads TGTGCCAGCAAGTCCGAACGACTAAACACCGGGGAGCTGTTTTTT.

The chain joins TRBV27 to TRBJ2-3; the match to TRBD2 covers 10 bases. Trimming cost V 0 bases and J 4 bases; bases outside gene matches: 19. Germline CDR1 reads MNHEY; CDR2 reads SMNVEV (reference sequence). The CDR3 extends over 21 amino acids. The CDR3 spells CASSLSGLSSGRRRAADTQYF. DNA for the CDR3: TGTGCCAGCAGTTTATCGGGCCTTTCTAGCGGGAGACGGAGGGCGGCAGATACGCAGTATTTT.

V and J are TRBV19 and TRBJ2-5; 9 bases are shared with TRBD2. Germline CDR1 and CDR2: LNHDA and SQIVND (reference sequence). Trimming at V came to 4 bases and at J to 2 bases, leaving 11 bases not matched to a gene. The CDR3 extends over 17 amino acids. CDR3: CASSNGLAPGDQETQYF. The CDR3 nucleotides are TGTGCCAGTAGTAATGGACTAGCGCCTGGGGATCAAGAGACCCAGTACTTC.

The chain has TRBV29-1 and TRBJ2-3; 8 bases map to TRBD2. Germline CDR1 and CDR2: SQVTM and ANQGSEA. CDR3 length: 14 residues. The J segment lost 2 bases and the V segment lost 4 bases, leaving 5 bases of the junction unmatched. The CDR3 nucleotides are TGCAGCGTTGCTAGCGGGCCCTACACAGATACGCAGTATTTT. Protein: CSVASGPYTDTQYF.

This clone was picked up many times. The rearrangement uses TRBV7-3 and TRBJ2-1, with 15 bases identical to TRBD2. The V gene end was trimmed by 6 bases and the J gene end by 9 bases; junction bases not matched to a gene: 15. The germline gives CDR1 SGHTA, CDR2 FQGTGA. The CDR3 consists of 18 residues. The CDR3 here is CASSQGGLAGGAGSEQFF. DNA for the CDR3: TGTGCCAGCAGTCAGGGGGGACTAGCGGGAGGAGCTGGTAGTGAGCAGTTCTTC. The full variable domain, with the rest looked up from reference TRBV7-3 and TRBJ2-1, is GAGVSQTPSNKVTEKGKYVELRCDPISGHTALYWYRQSLGQGPEFLIYFQGTGAADDSGLPNDRFFAVRPEGSVSTLKIQRTERGDSAVYLCASSQGGLAGGAGSEQFFGPGTRLTVL.

The genes are TRBV18 and TRBJ2-1; 8 bases are a match to TRBD2. Germline CDR1 is KGHSH and CDR2 is LQKENI. The CDR3 length is 16 residues. The ends lost 2 bases at V and 10 bases at J; junction bases unmatched: 13. For the CDR3, the DNA is TGTGCCAGCTCACCAGAAGACGGGAGGGTCACAGGAGAGCAGTTCTTC. Its protein product is CASSPEDGRVTGEQFF. The full variable domain, in which reference TRBV18 and TRBJ2-1 provide the parts outside the CDR3, is NAGVMQNPRHLVRRRGQEARLRCSPMKGHSHVYWYRQLPEEGLKFMVYLQKENIIDESGMPKERFSAEFPKEGPSILRIQQVVRGDSAAYFCASSPEDGRVTGEQFFGPGTRLTVL.

V is TRBV6-5 and J is TRBJ1-3; 10 bases line up with TRBD1. This CDR3 contains 15 residues. J was trimmed by 2 bases and V by 4 bases; bases with no gene match: 2. The germline V gene encodes CDR1 MNHEY and CDR2 SVGAGI. The CDR3 nucleotides read TGTGCCAGCAGTTTAGACAGGGGGCCTGGAAACACCATATATTTT. Translation: CASSLDRGPGNTIYF.

The chain has TRBV5-1 and TRBJ2-5; 9 nucleotides agree with TRBD1. Germline V gene sequence: CDR1 SGHRS, CDR2 YFSETQ. The CDR3 extends over 14 amino acids. V was pared by 9 bases and J by 2 bases, with 8 bases of the junction left unmatched. CDR3 loop: CATTTGGYQETQYF. In nucleotides, the CDR3 is TGCGCCACCACCACAGGGGGCTATCAAGAGACCCAGTACTTC.

The V and J genes are TRBV9 and TRBJ1-2, with D possibly matching TRBD1 (5 bases). This CDR3 comprises 15 residues. Trimming pared 2 bases from V and 5 bases from J, leaving 16 bases between. Looked up from germline, CDR1 is SGDLS and CDR2 is YYNGEE. In DNA form, the CDR3 reads TGTGCCAGCAGCGTGAGTCCCGGGACCGAATATGGCTACACCTTC. Amino acids: CASSVSPGTEYGYTF.

This clone was found once. The J gene is TRBJ1-1, the V gene TRBV28; 8 positions agree with TRBD1. Trimming took 4 bases from V and 11 from J; bases not matched to a gene: 9. The germline V gene encodes CDR1 MDHEN and CDR2 SYDVKM. CDR3 length: 13 residues. The CDR3 protein is CASSSHTGGGAFF. CDR3 nucleotide sequence: TGTGCCAGCAGTTCACATACAGGGGGAGGGGCTTTCTTT.